This record looks at one T cell receptor beta chain sequence and its context. The antigen it recognizes is unknown. This likely traces to a read error, being one base from a far larger clone. This CDR3 is also generated by other DNA sequences in the sample. Using the deep immunoSEQ assay, multiplex PCR amplified TCR CDR3 regions from genomic DNA. Genomic DNA extracted from each cell subset was distributed evenly over all wells of several immunoSEQ 96-well plates, and each plate served as one replicate. For sorted subsets, each replicate PCR was loaded with approximately 190 ng genomic DNA, equivalent to 30,000 or so T cell genomes. Purified libraries were measured with a Qubit 3.0 fluorometer, size-checked on a Bioanalyzer 2100, and measured again with the KAPA Library Quantification kit. Every immunoSEQ 96-well plate was sequenced on a separate single-read 150-cycle Illumina NextSeq 550 flow cell. In the authors' own workflow: The immunoSEQ output contained only junctional sequences without quality scores, so filtering could not match that applied to full-length reads. Sequences were annotated with PyIR, a Python wrapper for IgBLAST v1.9, using IMGT germline references to assign V/J genes and CDR3. Reads were removed for weak V/J assignments (E-value above 1e-6), missing CDR3, stop codons, out-of-frame junctions, or ambiguous translated residues. A V3J clonotype was defined by an identical inferred V gene, J gene, and CDR3 amino acid sequence. To compute the percentage overlap between repertoires, the number of shared unique clonotypes was divided by the size of the smaller repertoire. Repertoire richness was assessed with RTK rarefaction, the Chao1 estimator, and Recon v2.1 estimates of unobserved clonotypes. Generation probabilities for all TCRbeta clonotypes obtained by the gDNA method from several donors were computed using OLGA. As stored in TCRdb, this immuneACCESS dataset retains in-frame rearrangements with V and J assigned. A fraction of the clones does not appear; measured against another copy, unresolved V genes explain less than half of the discrepancy, and the remainder lacks a known reason. V and J calls and clone size are copied from that table; D and trimming were computed from the DNA. The sample records more than 900,000 clones, about four fifths of which are singletons. Clones ranked in the top ten supply 0.5% to 0.65% of the sample.

This specimen belongs to a study of shared clonotypes between healthy human individuals (dated by TCRdb to the early 2020s). About the study as a whole: Three men and two women, aged 18 to 49 years, made up the cohort. Blood TCR repertoires of a handful of healthy adults were deeply sequenced to estimate repertoire size and the extent of clonotype sharing between individuals. For each donor, CD4 naive and CD4 memory were each run on three plates, CD8 naive on two plates, and CD8 memory on one plate. To increase sequencing depth and limit assay-specific biases, TCR repertoire library preparation and sequencing were carried out by different laboratories using diverse techniques. Leukapheresis yielded between about 0.85 and 9.5 billion PBMCs per donor.

From the cysteine through the phenylalanine, the CDR3 covers 14 amino acids. The entry retains the CDR3 DNA only, 42 bases that are in frame from base 1. CDR1 and CDR2, per the germline V gene (reference sequence), are GTSNPN and SVGIG. General study outcomes and caveats: Naive subsets generally had larger estimated clonotype richness than memory subsets. Higher generation probabilities were observed for clonotypes shared by all four sorted-subset donors than for non-shared clonotypes. The small number of donors limited the genetic and exposure-history diversity represented. Sharing across a few donors was observed for around 5% of naive CD4, over 3% of naive CD8, over 2% of memory CD4, and roughly 0.4% of memory CD8 clonotypes. Sampling was restricted to blood, and TCR repertoires in tissues likely differ from the TCR repertoires found in blood. Pairwise subsampling led to the expectation that sequencing depth would affect the degree of clonotype sharing among donors. Incomplete sequencing was indicated by rarefaction of sorted-subset datasets, despite the large sequencing depth.

The donors were healthy, HIV-negative adults with no recently reported acute infections or vaccinations. All donors were Caucasian adults living in Nashville, Tennessee, USA. CD4+ T cells were enriched through magnetic negative selection, after which naive cells were positively selected on CD45RA and the remaining negative fraction served as the memory subset. After blood collection by leukapheresis, PBMCs were isolated using Ficoll-Histopaque density gradient centrifugation and then cryopreserved in the vapor phase of liquid nitrogen. Analytical flow cytometry was used to check the purity and quantity of each magnetically sorted T cell population. From each sorted fraction, genomic DNA was isolated and quantified by UV absorbance on a Nanodrop 2000c.

This clonotype was sampled from a man aged 18 to 30 in good health. Some clones in this sample may be carry-over from other donors' samples. Sample: memory CD4+ T cells from PBMCs. This sample's cell subset or site label indicates: CD45RA-negative fraction. The chain joins TRBV30 to TRBJ2-4; a weak D assignment points to TRBD1 (6 bases agree). Here the CDR3 is given as CAWSVSLGDTGKNF. Read as DNA, the sequence is TGTGCCTGGAGTGTAAGTCTCGGGGACACGGGGAAGAACTTC.